This T cell receptor (beta chain) was recovered during a study of shared clonotypes between healthy human individuals. Germline assignment: CDR1 SEHNR and CDR2 FQNEAQ (reference sequence). The ends were cut back, 5 bases at V and 4 bases at J, with 14 bases in the middle. The CDR3 length is 14 residues. Produced via immunoSEQ multiplex PCR; TCRdb's table is partial and in-frame only. This sample yields 330,000 or so clones, of which 74% are seen a single time; around a tenth belongs to the top ten. This receptor was identified in a man under 40 in good health. The chain links TRBV7-9 to TRBJ1-2; the D is unclear. The sequenced sample was memory CD4+ T cells sorted from blood. This sample's subset: CD45RA-negative fraction. CDR3 loop: CASSLEQWAYGYTF. Written as DNA, the CDR3 is TGTGCCAGCAGCCTGGAGCAGTGGGCCTATGGCTACACCTTC. The full variable domain, rest sourced from reference TRBV7-9 and TRBJ1-2, is DTGVSQNPRHKITKRGQNVTFRCDPISEHNRLYWYRQTLGQGPEFLTYFQNEAQLEKSRLLSDRFSAERPKGSFSTLEIQRTEQGDSAMYLCASSLEQWAYGYTFGSGTRLTVV.